The T cell receptor (beta chain) under discussion was sequenced for a study of blood T cells in healthy people across ages. PBMCs, at least 6.5 million per sample, were isolated. Alongside a J-beta primer mix, a sample-barcoded 5' primer served in a second PCR lasting about 7 to 11 cycles. CDR3-containing paired-end reads numbering at least 2.5 million came from each sample. Each CDR3 protein is one row after TCRdb ran MiXCR on the 5' RACE reads. This sample has 870,000 or so distinct CDR3 sequences, with around 30% found just once. With respect to this clonotype: As yet, its antigen is unknown.

The CDR3 is made up of 13 amino acids. Trimming pared 6 bases from V and 6 bases from J, leaving 12 bases between. Germline loops: CDR1 MNHEY, CDR2 SVGAGI. Findings and caveats of the study: In older individuals, TCR beta diversity per million T cells was lower, falling roughly linearly with age. Possibly, changes in expanded clonotypes were confounded because donor CMV status was unknown.

This receptor was taken from an elderly woman in good health. The source material was blood. The chain is built from TRBV6-5 and TRBJ2-1; no clear D gene. CDR3 region: CASRGRLRNEQFF. The DNA for the CDR3 is TGTGCCAGCAGGGGTCGACTTCGCAATGAGCAGTTCTTC.